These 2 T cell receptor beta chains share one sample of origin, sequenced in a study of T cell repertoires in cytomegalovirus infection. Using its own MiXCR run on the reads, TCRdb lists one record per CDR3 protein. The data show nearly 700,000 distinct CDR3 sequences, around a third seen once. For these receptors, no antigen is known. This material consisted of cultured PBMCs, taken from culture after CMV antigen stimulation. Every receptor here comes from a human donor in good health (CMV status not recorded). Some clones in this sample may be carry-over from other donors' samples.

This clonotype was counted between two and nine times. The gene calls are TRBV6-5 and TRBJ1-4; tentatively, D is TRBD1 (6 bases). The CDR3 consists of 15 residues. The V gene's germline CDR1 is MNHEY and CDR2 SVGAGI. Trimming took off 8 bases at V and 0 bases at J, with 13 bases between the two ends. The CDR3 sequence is CASGWTVATNEKLFF. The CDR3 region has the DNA TGTGCCAGCGGCTGGACAGTTGCAACTAATGAAAAACTGTTTTTT.

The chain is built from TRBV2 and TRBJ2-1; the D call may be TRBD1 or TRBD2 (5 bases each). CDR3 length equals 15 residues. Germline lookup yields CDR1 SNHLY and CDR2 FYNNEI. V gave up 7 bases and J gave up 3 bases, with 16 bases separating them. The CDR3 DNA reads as TGTGCCAGCAAACCCACCGGGACCCTCTACAATGAGCAGTTCTTC. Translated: CASKPTGTLYNEQFF.